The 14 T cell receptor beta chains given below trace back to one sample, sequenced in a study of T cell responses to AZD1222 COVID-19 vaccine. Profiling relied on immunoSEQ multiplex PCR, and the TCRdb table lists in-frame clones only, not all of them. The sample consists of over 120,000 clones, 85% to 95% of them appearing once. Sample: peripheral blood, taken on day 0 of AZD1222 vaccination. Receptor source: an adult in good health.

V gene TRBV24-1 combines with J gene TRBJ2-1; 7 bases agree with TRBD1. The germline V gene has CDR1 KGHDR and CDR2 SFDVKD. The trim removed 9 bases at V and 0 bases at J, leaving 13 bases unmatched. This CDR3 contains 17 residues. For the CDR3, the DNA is TGTGCCACCGGACCCCCAGGGGGAACCGACTCCTACAATGAGCAGTTCTTC. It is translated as CATGPPGGTDSYNEQFF.

Written as DNA, the CDR3 is TGTGCCAGCAGCTCCTTCGGGGGGGCAACCGGGGAGCTGTTTTTT. Its translation: CASSSFGGATGELFF. V is TRBV11-2 and J is TRBJ2-2; 8 bases fit TRBD2. Trimming removed 4 bases from V and 5 bases from J; junction bases left unmatched: 6. From germline, CDR1 is SGHAT and CDR2 FQNNGV. CDR3 length: 15 amino acids.

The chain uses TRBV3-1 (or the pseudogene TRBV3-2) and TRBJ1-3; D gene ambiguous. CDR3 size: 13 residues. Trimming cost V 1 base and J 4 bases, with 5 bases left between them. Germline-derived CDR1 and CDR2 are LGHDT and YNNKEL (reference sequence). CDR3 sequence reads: CASSQGSGNTIYF. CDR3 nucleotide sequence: TGTGCCAGCAGCCAAGGCTCCGGAAACACCATATATTTT.

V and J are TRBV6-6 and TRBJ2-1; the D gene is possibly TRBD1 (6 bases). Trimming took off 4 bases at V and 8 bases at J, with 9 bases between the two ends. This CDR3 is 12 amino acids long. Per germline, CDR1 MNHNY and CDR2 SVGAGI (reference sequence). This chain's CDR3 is CASSWKGDEQFF. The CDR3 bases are TGTGCCAGCAGTTGGAAGGGGGATGAGCAGTTCTTC.

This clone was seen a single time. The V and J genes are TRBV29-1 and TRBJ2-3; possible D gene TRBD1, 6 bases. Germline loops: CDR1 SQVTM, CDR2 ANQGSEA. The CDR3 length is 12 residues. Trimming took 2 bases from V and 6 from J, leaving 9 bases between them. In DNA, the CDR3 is TGCAGCGTTGAACCTCAGGGGGATACGCAGTATTTT. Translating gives CSVEPQGDTQYF.

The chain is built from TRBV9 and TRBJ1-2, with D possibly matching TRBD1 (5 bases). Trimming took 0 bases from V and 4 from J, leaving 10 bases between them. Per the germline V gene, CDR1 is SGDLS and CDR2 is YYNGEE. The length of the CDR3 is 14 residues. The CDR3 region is CASSVEDISYGYTF. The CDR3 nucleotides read TGTGCCAGCAGCGTAGAGGACATAAGCTATGGCTACACCTTC.

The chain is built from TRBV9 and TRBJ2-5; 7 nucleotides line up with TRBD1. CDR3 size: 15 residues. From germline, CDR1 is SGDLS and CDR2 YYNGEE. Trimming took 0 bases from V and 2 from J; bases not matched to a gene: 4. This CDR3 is CASSVEGQIQETQYF. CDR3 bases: TGTGCCAGCAGCGTAGAGGGACAGATTCAAGAGACCCAGTACTTC. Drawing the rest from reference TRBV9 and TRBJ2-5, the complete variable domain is DSGVTQTPKHLITATGQRVTLRCSPRSGDLSVYWYQQSLDQGLQFLIQYYNGEERAKGNILERFSAQQFPDLHSELNLSSLELGDSALYFCASSVEGQIQETQYFGPGTRLLVL.

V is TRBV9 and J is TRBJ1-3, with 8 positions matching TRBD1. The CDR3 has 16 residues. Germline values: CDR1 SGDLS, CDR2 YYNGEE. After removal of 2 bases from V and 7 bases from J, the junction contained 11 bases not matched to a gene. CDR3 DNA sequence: TGTGCCAGCAGCGTGGACAGGGATGGAGTCAGGAACACCATATATTTT. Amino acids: CASSVDRDGVRNTIYF.

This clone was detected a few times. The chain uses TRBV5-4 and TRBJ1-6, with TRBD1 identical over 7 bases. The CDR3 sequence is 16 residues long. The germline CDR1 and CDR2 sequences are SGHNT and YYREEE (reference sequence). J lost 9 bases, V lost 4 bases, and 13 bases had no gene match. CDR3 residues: CASSKPGGEGSSPLHF. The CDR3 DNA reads TGTGCCAGCAGCAAACCAGGGGGTGAGGGATCTTCACCCCTCCACTTT.

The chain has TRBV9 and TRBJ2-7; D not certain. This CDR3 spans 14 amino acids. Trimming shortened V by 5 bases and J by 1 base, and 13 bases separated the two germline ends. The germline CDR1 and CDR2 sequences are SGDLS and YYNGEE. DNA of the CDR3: TGTGCCAGCAGTGTTAGTTCGGCGTCCTACGAGCAGTACTTC. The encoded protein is CASSVSSASYEQYF.

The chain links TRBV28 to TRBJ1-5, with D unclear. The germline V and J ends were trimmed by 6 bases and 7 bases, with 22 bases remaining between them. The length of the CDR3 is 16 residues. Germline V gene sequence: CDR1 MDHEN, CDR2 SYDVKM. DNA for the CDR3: TGTGCCAGCAGATCCAGTAAGTCGGGGTCGGGACAGCCCCAGCATTTT. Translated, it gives CASRSSKSGSGQPQHF.

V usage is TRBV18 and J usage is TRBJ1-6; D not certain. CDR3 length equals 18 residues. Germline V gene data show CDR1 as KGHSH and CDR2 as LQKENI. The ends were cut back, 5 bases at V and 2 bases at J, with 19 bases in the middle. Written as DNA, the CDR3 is TGTGCCAGCTCAGCTGAGGGCGGCTACCTCCCCTATAATTCACCCCTCCACTTT. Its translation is CASSAEGGYLPYNSPLHF.

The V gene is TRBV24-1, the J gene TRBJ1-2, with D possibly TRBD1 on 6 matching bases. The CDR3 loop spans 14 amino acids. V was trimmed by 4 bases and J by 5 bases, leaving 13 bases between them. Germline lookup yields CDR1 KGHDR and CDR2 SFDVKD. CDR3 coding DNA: TGTGCCACCAGTGAACCCGGACAGCAATATGGCTACACCTTC. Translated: CATSEPGQQYGYTF.

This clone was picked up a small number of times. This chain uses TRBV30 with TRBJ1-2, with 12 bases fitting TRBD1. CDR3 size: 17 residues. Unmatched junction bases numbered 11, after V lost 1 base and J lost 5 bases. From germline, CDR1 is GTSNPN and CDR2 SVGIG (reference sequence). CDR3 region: CAWSGGTGGLLRYGYTF. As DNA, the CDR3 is TGTGCCTGGAGTGGAGGGACAGGGGGCCTCCTTAGATATGGCTACACCTTC.